This TCR beta chain was sequenced in a study of blood T cell repertoires in COVID-19 (dated by TCRdb to 2019 to 2021). In the study overall: Samples covering the acute and convalescent phases of COVID-19 were provided by collaborators in the United States, Italy and Spain. The material from the prospective study consisted of cDNA or gDNA derived from T cells, B-cell-depleted T cells, or PBMCs. Subjects who had been exposed to COVID-19, were actively infected with it, or had recovered from it provided the deeply sampled blood TCRbeta repertoires that made up the dataset. A freely available public database, intended as a resource for researchers studying the immune response to SARS-CoV-2, is where the repertoires were released. The samples were drawn from the first 160 participants of the ongoing ImmuneRACE study and from 950 to 1,500 subjects provided by 6 global collaborators. Sample metadata almost always included a de-identified subject ID, COVID-19 status, age in years and sex. HLA class I and class II types, where available, came from metadata supplied by the sample provider rather than from assay-based typing. Overall study results and their limits: The amount of clinical and demographic metadata varied by source and participant and was provided uncurated.

Turning to this clone: Which antigen it targets is not known. No base quality information exists; no much larger clone differs at one position.

TCRbeta CDR3 regions were amplified from genomic DNA using the immunoSEQ Assay, a bias-controlled multiplex PCR. Per the original workflow: The number of nucleated cells in each sample was estimated by amplification of reference gene primers within the assay. To quantify the absolute abundance of each unique TCRbeta CDR3 rearrangement, sequence reads were collapsed and filtered. For each sample, productive Simpson clonality was calculated by taking the square root of Simpson's diversity index across productive rearrangements. The immuneACCESS repertoire file appears here via TCRdb, limited to in-frame rearrangements. These files lack a portion of the clones; in checked studies, under half of the deficit traces to unresolved V genes, and the cause of the others is not known. For V, J and clone size, that table is used; D and trimming come from the DNA. Counted in this sample were roughly 340,000 clones; over 80% of them appeared once. The biggest ten clones account for more than 5% of the sample.

One collaborating source in Seattle enrolled patients during active infection and followed them longitudinally through the course of disease. Each collaborating institution followed its own protocols to collect whole blood in K2EDTA tubes. For TCRbeta analysis, collaborators shipped samples as frozen whole blood, isolated PBMCs, or DNA extracted from either of those sample types. The CDR3 goes from the cysteine to the phenylalanine over 16 residues. Just the 48-base CDR3 DNA is kept, in frame starting at base 1. Based on the germline V gene (reference sequence), the CDR1 and CDR2 sequences are LGHDT and YNNKEL. V was cut back by 1 base and J by 4 bases, leaving a gap of 16 bases between them.

The sequenced sample consisted of peripheral blood. Rearrangement joined TRBV3-1 (or the pseudogene TRBV3-2) to TRBJ1-2; a tentative D call is TRBD1 (5 bases match). This clonotype was sampled from a woman between 45 and 65 years old with COVID-19, enrolled during active disease. The CDR3 loop reads CASSQGGRALGYGYTF. The DNA is as follows: TGTGCCAGCAGCCAAGGAGGCAGGGCCCTAGGCTATGGCTACACCTTC.